The source of this TCR beta chain is a study of T cell repertoires in cytomegalovirus infection. TCRdb fed the reads into MiXCR, producing one record per CDR3 protein. The table shows tens of thousands of distinct CDR3 sequences, with 3% to 4% occurring only once. The CDR3 has 16 residues. Trimming at V came to 1 base and at J to 5 bases, leaving 2 bases not matched to a gene. Germline loops: CDR1 SGHVS, CDR2 FNYEAQ. This clonotype showed up many times. Sequencing used PBMCs. V and J are TRBV7-6 and TRBJ2-3, with 14 bases lining up with TRBD2. The clonotype was recovered from a human donor in good health (CMV status not recorded). Some clones in this sample may be carry-over from other donors' samples. CDR3 sequence reads: CASSLGTSGGIDTQYF. CDR3 DNA: TGTGCCAGCAGCTTAGGGACTAGCGGGGGGATAGATACGCAGTATTTT. Drawing the rest from reference TRBV7-6 and TRBJ2-3, the complete variable domain is GAGVSQSPRYKVTKRGQDVALRCDPISGHVSLYWYRQALGQGPEFLTYFNYEAQQDKSGLPNDRFSAERPEGSISTLTIQRTEQRDSAMYRCASSLGTSGGIDTQYFGPGTRLTVL.